The sequence of this T cell receptor (beta chain) was determined in a study of T-cell reconstitution after alpha-beta-depleted transplantation in children (dated by TCRdb to about 2016). Broadly, across the study: Using TCR repertoire profiling, the study quantitatively followed how T-cell immune reconstitution unfolded in children after TCRalphabeta/CD19-depleted allogeneic hematopoietic cell transplantation. General findings and caveats noted by the study authors: In some patients, high TCRbeta diversity at day 60 was attributed to recipient T cells and intrathymic progenitors that had survived conditioning. The frequencies of hyperexpanded clones fell over the following months, and after one year, T-cell counts and TCRbeta diversity were mostly attributed to newly produced T cells. The apparently early alphabetaT-cell count recovery about two months after transplant was reportedly dependent on only several hundred rapidly expanded clones derived from non-depleted graft cells.

Worth noting for this clonotype: Its antigen has not been determined. Base quality data are lacking; no much larger clone is found one base away.

The treatment or condition label, read with the paper, signifies: allogeneic hematopoietic cell transplantation with graft depleted of TCRalphabeta T cells and CD19 B cells. Transplant recipients were children who received TCRalphabeta/CD19-depleted allogeneic hematopoietic cell grafts. Library construction relied on PCR. TCRdb names Illumina HiSeq 2500 as the instrument used. TCR library preparation used molecular barcoding, with unique molecular identifiers applied to normalize quantification of the TCRbeta repertoire. TCRdb redid the processing of the public reads, applying fastp at Q25 and MiXCR, and retained in-frame beta chains. Each entry merges the rows of one CDR3 protein and shows their most common DNA and genes. This sample has some 450,000 distinct CDR3 sequences in its table, and 43% of those were observed once. The ten largest account for roughly 27% of the sample. The germline V gene (reference sequence) specifies DFQATT as CDR1 and SNEGSKA as CDR2. Trimming costs V 0 bases and J 5 bases, and their ends lie 10 bases apart. The CDR3, from cysteine to phenylalanine, totals 13 residues. The sequence is cut down to CDR3 DNA, 39 bases in frame from base 1.

The sequence links TRBV20-1 to TRBJ1-1, with the D gene not clear enough to name. Here the sequenced sample was PBMCs, taken before TCRalphabeta/CD19-depleted stem cell transplant. The receptor was derived from a girl between 2 and 10 years old with aplastic anemia, due to receive a stem cell transplant. The CDR3 in this case is CSARDFTTTEAFF. The DNA reads as follows: TGCAGTGCTAGAGATTTCACTACGACTGAAGCTTTCTTT.